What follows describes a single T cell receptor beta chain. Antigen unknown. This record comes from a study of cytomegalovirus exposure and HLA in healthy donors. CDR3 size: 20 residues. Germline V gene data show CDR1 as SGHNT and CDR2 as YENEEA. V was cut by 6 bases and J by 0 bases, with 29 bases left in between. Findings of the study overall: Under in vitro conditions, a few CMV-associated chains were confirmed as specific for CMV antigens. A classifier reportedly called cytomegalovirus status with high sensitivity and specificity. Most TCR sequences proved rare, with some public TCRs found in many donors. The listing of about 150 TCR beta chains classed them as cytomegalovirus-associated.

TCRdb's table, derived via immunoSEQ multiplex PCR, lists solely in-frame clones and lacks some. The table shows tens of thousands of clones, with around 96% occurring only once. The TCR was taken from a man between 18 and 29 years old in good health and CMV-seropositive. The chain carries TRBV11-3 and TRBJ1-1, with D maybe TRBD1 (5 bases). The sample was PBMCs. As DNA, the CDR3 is TGTGCCAGCAGTCCTCCGGGACTAACGTGGGATCAACAAATGAACACTGAAGCTTTCTTT. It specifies CASSPPGLTWDQQMNTEAFF.